The 21 T cell receptor beta chains reported below all come from one sample, sequenced in a study of T cells after yellow fever vaccination. MiXCR, applied by TCRdb to the 5' RACE reads, yields one record per CDR3 protein. Among about 160,000 distinct CDR3 sequences, around 7.2% were seen once, and the ten largest hold 2.5% to 3%. The specimen was CD4+ T cells sorted from PBMCs, collected 5 to 6 days after the first yellow fever vaccination. The receptors were gathered from a man younger than 30 who received the YFV17D yellow fever vaccine.

Worth noting for this clonotype: A read error is possible here, since a much larger clone lies one base away. The chain couples TRBV12-3 or TRBV12-4 to TRBJ2-1; TRBD1 agrees at 10 bases. V lost 5 bases, J lost 3 bases, and 1 base stayed unmatched. This CDR3 comprises 14 residues. For the CDR3, the DNA is TGTGCCAGCAGTCGGACAGGGGGCTACAATGAGCAGTTCTTC. Translated, it gives CASSRTGGYNEQFF.

This clonotype was counted a few times. The chain couples TRBV3-1 to TRBJ1-6; the D gene is possibly TRBD1 (6 bases). This CDR3 contains 15 residues. Germline V gene sequence: CDR1 LGHDT, CDR2 YNNKEL (reference sequence). The germline V and J ends were trimmed by 0 bases and 9 bases, with 12 bases remaining between them. CDR3: CASSQDFTGTSPLHF. Here the CDR3 DNA reads TGTGCCAGCAGCCAAGATTTTACAGGGACTTCACCCCTCCACTTT. Complete variable domain (other parts from reference TRBV3-1 and TRBJ1-6): DTAVSQTPKYLVTQMGNDKSIKCEQNLGHDTMYWYKQDSKKFLKIMFSYNNKELIINETVPNRFSPKSPDKAHLNLHINSLELGDSAVYFCASSQDFTGTSPLHFGNGTRLTVT.

This clonotype came up many times. The V and J genes are TRBV7-2 and TRBJ1-4; D unclear. The ends were cut back, 4 bases at V and 8 bases at J, with 14 bases in the middle. The CDR3 has 14 residues. Germline V CDR1 and CDR2: SGHTA, FQGNSA. The CDR3 region is CASSSGLPGEKLFF. CDR3 in DNA: TGTGCCAGCAGCTCCGGGCTCCCGGGAGAAAAACTGTTTTTT.

In its sample, this clonotype was seen many times. The CDR3 here is CASSLITENTEAFF. The CDR3 nucleotides are TGCGCCAGCAGCTTGATAACAGAGAACACTGAAGCTTTCTTT. The rearrangement joins TRBV5-1 to TRBJ1-1; no clear D. CDR1 SGHRS and CDR2 YFSETQ come from the germline V gene. V lost 1 base and J 1 base, leaving 8 bases between the germline ends. The CDR3 totals 14 residues.

This clonotype was found many times. The chain employs TRBV5-1 and TRBJ1-5, with TRBD1 as a possible D gene (5 bases). The CDR3 runs to 14 residues. Per the germline V gene, CDR1 is SGHRS and CDR2 is YFSETQ. Deletions cut 0 bases from V and 4 bases from J, with 8 bases between. The CDR3 DNA is TGCGCCAGCAGCTTGGGGGACCAGAATCAGCCCCAGCATTTT. Protein product: CASSLGDQNQPQHF.

This clonotype occurred a few times. The chain combines TRBV5-1 with TRBJ1-1; TRBD1 matches 7 bases. This CDR3 comprises 14 residues. The junction had 6 bases not matched to a gene; V was cut back by 5 bases and J by 2 bases. The germline V gene has CDR1 SGHRS and CDR2 YFSETQ. CDR3: CASRPQGGNTEAFF. CDR3 nucleotide sequence: TGCGCCAGCAGGCCCCAGGGGGGTAACACTGAAGCTTTCTTT.

The chain links TRBV6-5 to TRBJ1-5; tentative D call: TRBD1 (5 bases). V was pared by 10 bases and J by 0 bases, with 16 bases between. The CDR3 extends over 15 amino acids. Germline V gene sequence: CDR1 MNHEY, CDR2 SVGAGI. The CDR3 protein is CATHMGLPSNQPQHF. The CDR3 DNA reads as TGTGCCACCCACATGGGGCTCCCTAGCAATCAGCCCCAGCATTTT.

In its sample, this clonotype was seen many times. The chain employs TRBV10-3 and TRBJ2-1, with a tentative D call TRBD2 (5 bases). CDR1 ENHRY and CDR2 SYGVKD come from the germline V gene. V shed 10 bases and J shed 4 bases, with 14 bases lying between them. The CDR3 covers 13 residues. CDR3 in amino acids: CATREAAYNEQFF. CDR3 DNA sequence: TGTGCCACAAGGGAAGCGGCATACAATGAGCAGTTCTTC.

This clonotype has at least ten counts. This chain joins TRBV20-1 and TRBJ2-7, with 7 bases lining up with TRBD2. With 6 bases clipped from V and 4 bases from J, the junction kept 6 bases outside the gene matches. The length of the CDR3 is 12 residues. Germline V gene lookup returns CDR1 DFQATT and CDR2 SNEGSKA (reference sequence). The CDR3 DNA sequence: TGCAGTGCGGGGAGGGTTGGGTACGAGCAGTACTTC. It translates to CSAGRVGYEQYF.

This clonotype has at least ten counts. The chain uses TRBV6-5 and TRBJ2-7; D call uncertain. Trimming took off 4 bases at V and 6 bases at J, with 19 bases between the two ends. The CDR3 contains 15 residues. Looked up from germline, CDR1 is MNHEY and CDR2 is SVGAGI. The CDR3: CASSSGRGRSIEQYF. The CDR3 nucleotides are TGTGCCAGCAGTTCGGGCCGAGGACGGTCTATCGAGCAGTACTTC.

This clonotype was detected ten times or more. The genes are TRBV7-2 and TRBJ2-3; D unclear. The CDR3 spans 12 residues. Trimming shortened V by 6 bases and J by 6 bases, and 10 bases separated the two germline ends. Germline V gene lookup returns CDR1 SGHTA and CDR2 FQGNSA. CDR3 sequence (DNA): TGTGCCAGCAGAGCGCAGTCCGATACGCAGTATTTT. It is translated as CASRAQSDTQYF.

Only a few counts were recorded for this clonotype. CDR3 nucleotide sequence: TGTGCCAGCAGCAAAAACATTCAGGGGTCGGGAGCTTTCTTT. Protein sequence: CASSKNIQGSGAFF. V and J are TRBV5-5 and TRBJ1-1, with D perhaps matching TRBD1 (6 bases). The germline V gene encodes CDR1 SGHKS and CDR2 YYEKEE (reference sequence). The CDR3 is 14 amino acids. Trimming took off 4 bases at V and 10 bases at J, with 20 bases between the two ends. Filled out from reference TRBV5-5 and TRBJ1-1, the complete variable domain reads DAGVTQSPTHLIKTRGQQVTLRCSPISGHKSVSWYQQVLGQGPQFIFQYYEKEERGRGNFPDRFSARQFPNYSSELNVNALLLGDSALYLCASSKNIQGSGAFFGQGTRLTVV.

This clonotype was found many times. The CDR3 loop reads CASSQGAVNEQYF. The CDR3 DNA reads as TGCGCCAGCAGCCAGGGGGCTGTGAACGAGCAGTACTTC. The chain couples TRBV4-3 to TRBJ2-7, with a weak D call TRBD1 (6 bases). This CDR3 contains 13 residues. The V and J ends lost 3 bases and 5 bases respectively, with 11 bases between them. The V gene's germline CDR1 is LGHNA and CDR2 YSLEER.

This clonotype was observed a handful of times. The gene calls are TRBV20-1 and TRBJ1-2; D is undetermined. Trimming pared 3 bases from V and 3 bases from J, leaving 11 bases between. This CDR3 has 13 amino acids. Germline V gives CDR1 DFQATT, CDR2 SNEGSKA (reference sequence). CDR3 nucleotide sequence: TGCAGTGCTAGTAGGCAGGATCACTATGGCTACACCTTC. Translated: CSASRQDHYGYTF.

This clonotype was counted at least ten times. J is TRBJ1-2 and V is TRBV5-6; 7 nucleotides line up with TRBD1. V was pared by 2 bases and J by 8 bases, with 9 bases of the junction left unmatched. This CDR3 is built from 14 residues. Per germline, CDR1 SGHDT and CDR2 YYEEEE. CDR3 loop: CASSLTDRAAGYTF. In DNA, the CDR3 is TGTGCCAGCAGCTTAACCGACAGGGCTGCGGGCTACACCTTC. Together with reference TRBV5-6 and TRBJ1-2, the CDR3 gives the full variable domain: DAGVTQSPTHLIKTRGQQVTLRCSPKSGHDTVSWYQQALGQGPQFIFQYYEEEERQRGNFPDRFSGHQFPNYSSELNVNALLLGDSALYLCASSLTDRAAGYTFGSGTRLTVV.

This clonotype has only a few counts. The chain recombines TRBV5-8 with TRBJ2-7; possibly TRBD1 for D (8 bases). This CDR3 is 14 amino acids long. Germline CDR1 SGHTS, CDR2 YDEGEE. Trimming stripped 8 bases from V and 0 bases from J, with 15 bases between. This CDR3 reads CASRQGTNSYEQYF. The CDR3 nucleotides read TGTGCCAGTAGACAGGGGACTAACTCCTACGAGCAGTACTTC.

This clonotype was detected many times. This sequence joins TRBV28 and TRBJ2-3, with 7 bases lining up with TRBD1. Germline loops: CDR1 MDHEN, CDR2 SYDVKM. V trimming: 5 bases; J trimming: 2 bases; junction bases outside the gene matches: 4. This CDR3 contains 14 residues. DNA for the CDR3: TGTGCCAGCAGTGCCGGACAGGACACAGATACGCAGTATTTT. Encoded protein: CASSAGQDTDTQYF. The complete variable domain, with remaining parts taken from reference TRBV28 and TRBJ2-3, reads DVKVTQSSRYLVKRTGEKVFLECVQDMDHENMFWYRQDPGLGLRLIYFSYDVKMKEKGDIPEGYSVSREKKERFSLILESASTNQTSMYLCASSAGQDTDTQYFGPGTRLTVL.

This chain connects TRBV20-1 to TRBJ1-4; the D gene is possibly TRBD1 (5 bases). Germline lookup yields CDR1 DFQATT and CDR2 SNEGSKA (reference sequence). This CDR3 contains 15 residues. V lost 0 bases, J lost 3 bases, and 11 bases lay in between. The CDR3 reads CSARDGGNANEKLFF. In DNA form, the CDR3 reads TGCAGTGCTAGAGATGGGGGAAACGCTAATGAAAAACTGTTTTTT.

The J gene is TRBJ2-1, the V gene TRBV24-1; 9 bases line up with TRBD2. The CDR3 has 15 residues. The ends lost 2 bases at V and 5 bases at J; junction bases unmatched: 3. Germline assignment: CDR1 KGHDR and CDR2 SFDVKD. The CDR3 sequence is CATSDSASGNNEQFF. The CDR3, as DNA: TGTGCCACCAGTGATTCGGCTAGCGGGAACAATGAGCAGTTCTTC.

This clonotype appeared many times. The chain employs TRBV18 and TRBJ1-6; D ambiguous. The V end was cut by 5 bases, the J end by 3 bases, with 11 bases between. The CDR3 is 15 residues long. CDR1 KGHSH and CDR2 LQKENI come from the germline V gene. CDR3 loop: CASSASTFYNSPLHF. CDR3 coding DNA: TGTGCCAGCTCAGCGTCGACATTCTATAATTCACCCCTCCACTTT. Full variable domain (remainder filled in from reference TRBV18 and TRBJ1-6): NAGVMQNPRHLVRRRGQEARLRCSPMKGHSHVYWYRQLPEEGLKFMVYLQKENIIDESGMPKERFSAEFPKEGPSILRIQQVVRGDSAAYFCASSASTFYNSPLHFGNGTRLTVT.

This clonotype was recorded at least ten times. The V call is TRBV4-2, the J call TRBJ2-3; TRBD2 matches at 9 bases. Germline CDR1 LGHNA, CDR2 YNFKEQ. The CDR3 runs to 16 residues. After removal of 3 bases from V and 1 base from J, the junction contained 5 bases not matched to a gene. The CDR3 sequence: CASSQAGGPGTDTQYF. The CDR3 DNA reads as TGTGCCAGCAGCCAGGCGGGGGGGCCAGGCACAGATACGCAGTATTTT.